The 21 T cell receptor beta chains below were found in one sample sequenced in a study of cytomegalovirus exposure and HLA in healthy donors. The PCR used 60 Vbeta and 13 Jbeta primers. Sequencing used immunoSEQ multiplex PCR; TCRdb keeps in-frame clones, though not all of them. The table includes 90,000 to 100,000 clones, about 75% detected once. Sequenced sample: PBMCs. The receptors shown here come from a man aged 40-49 years in good health and CMV-seropositive.

The genes are TRBV5-8 and TRBJ2-3; 14 positions match TRBD2. V dropped 4 bases and J dropped 3; count of bases not matched to a gene: 7. Looked up from germline, CDR1 is SGHTS and CDR2 is YDEGEE. CDR3 length: 17 residues. CDR3 DNA sequence: TGTGCCAGCAGCCTGATACGACTAGCGGGGGGGACAGATACGCAGTATTTT. Translated, it gives CASSLIRLAGGTDTQYF.

The rearrangement links TRBV6-5 to TRBJ1-1; 7 bases fit TRBD1. Germline values: CDR1 MNHEY, CDR2 SVGAGI. The CDR3 length is 15 residues. Unmatched junction bases numbered 6, after V lost 5 bases and J lost 0 bases. The CDR3 spells CASSVKGQMNTEAFF. The CDR3 nucleotides read TGTGCCAGCAGTGTAAAGGGACAGATGAACACTGAAGCTTTCTTT.

V is TRBV28 and J is TRBJ2-1; 8 bases fit TRBD2. CDR3 length: 15 amino acids. V lost 7 bases and J lost 4; bases outside the gene matches: 9. Germline lookup yields CDR1 MDHEN and CDR2 SYDVKM. The CDR3 coding sequence is TGTGCCAGCACCATTCTTAGCGGGAAGTACAATGAGCAGTTCTTC. Protein sequence: CASTILSGKYNEQFF. Complete variable domain (other parts from reference TRBV28 and TRBJ2-1): DVKVTQSSRYLVKRTGEKVFLECVQDMDHENMFWYRQDPGLGLRLIYFSYDVKMKEKGDIPEGYSVSREKKERFSLILESASTNQTSMYLCASTILSGKYNEQFFGPGTRLTVL.

This clone has more than one count but fewer than ten. One junction end disagrees with the germline gene, perhaps due to a read error. This chain joins TRBV7-3 and TRBJ1-1, with 7 bases fitting TRBD1. The length of the CDR3 is 17 residues. Germline V gene sequence: CDR1 SGHTA, CDR2 FQGTGA. CDR3 nucleotides: TGTTCCAGCAGCTTAAGACGGACCCCCCTCGGGGACAGTGAAGCTTTCTTT. Amino acid sequence: CSSSLRRTPLGDSEAFF. The complete variable domain, with remaining parts taken from reference TRBV7-3 and TRBJ1-1, reads GAGVSQTPSNKVTEKGKYVELRCDPISGHTALYWYRQSLGQGPEFLIYFQGTGAADDSGLPNDRFFAVRPEGSVSTLKIQRTERGDSAVYLCSSSLRRTPLGDSEAFFGQGTRLTVV.

This chain connects TRBV6-6 to TRBJ2-7; 13 bases line up with TRBD2. CDR1 MNHNY and CDR2 SVGAGI come from the germline V gene (reference sequence). The V segment lost 5 bases and the J segment 7 bases; nucleotides outside the gene matches: 8. The CDR3 is 15 amino acids. CDR3 sequence reads: CASSRTSGGSGEQYF. Here the CDR3 DNA reads TGTGCCAGCAGTCGGACTAGCGGGGGTTCGGGGGAGCAGTACTTC.

This chain links TRBV4-3 with TRBJ1-2; the D gene is possibly TRBD1 (6 bases). The CDR3 totals 13 residues. V was cut by 4 bases and J by 8 bases, with 14 bases left in between. Germline CDR1 and CDR2: LGHNA and YSLEER. Here the CDR3 reads CASSRGGAGGYTF. The CDR3 DNA sequence: TGCGCCAGCAGCCGTGGGGGGGCTGGGGGCTACACCTTC.

The J gene is TRBJ1-6, the V gene TRBV2; possibly TRBD1 for D (6 bases). The CDR3 is 13 residues long. Germline V gene lookup returns CDR1 SNHLY and CDR2 FYNNEI. Trimming shortened V by 6 bases and J by 6 bases, and 9 bases separated the two germline ends. The CDR3 DNA sequence: TGTGCCAGCAGGCCGGACAGTAATTCACCCCTCCACTTT. It codes for CASRPDSNSPLHF.

V usage is TRBV6-1 and J usage is TRBJ2-3; TRBD2 is a possible D gene (5 bases). The germline CDR1 and CDR2 sequences are MNHNS and SASEGT. This CDR3 is built from 15 residues. The ends were cut back, 0 bases at V and 5 bases at J, with 12 bases in the middle. CDR3 amino acids: CASSEAAGRIDTQYF. The CDR3 coding sequence is TGTGCCAGCAGTGAAGCGGCGGGTAGGATAGATACGCAGTATTTT.

The chain joins TRBV25-1 to TRBJ1-2; D is uncertain. The germline CDR1 and CDR2 sequences are MGHDK and SYGVNS. Trimming left V 6 bases short and J 10 bases short, with 9 bases between. The CDR3 is made up of 10 amino acids. CDR3 sequence: CASSPPSYTF. CDR3 bases: TGTGCCAGCAGCCCCCCTTCCTACACCTTC.

The J gene is TRBJ2-7, the V gene TRBV19; 9 nucleotides align to TRBD2. Trimming took 3 bases from V and 0 from J; bases not matched to a gene: 6. Germline V gene lookup returns CDR1 LNHDA and CDR2 SQIVND (reference sequence). The CDR3 is made up of 16 amino acids. This CDR3 is CASSIRLAGTSYEQYF. As DNA, the CDR3 is TGTGCCAGTAGTATCCGGCTAGCGGGGACCTCCTACGAGCAGTACTTC.

The V gene is TRBV7-9, the J gene TRBJ2-7, with 7 bases that match TRBD2. The V and J ends lost 1 base and 4 bases, in that order; junction bases with no gene match: 7. This CDR3 has 15 residues. Germline V gene lookup returns CDR1 SEHNR and CDR2 FQNEAQ (reference sequence). CDR3 sequence (DNA): TGTGCCAGCAGCTTAGGGACTAGTGCGGGGTACGAGCAGTACTTC. It translates to CASSLGTSAGYEQYF.

The chain has TRBV28 and TRBJ1-6; 7 nucleotides line up with TRBD1. Germline assignment: CDR1 MDHEN and CDR2 SYDVKM. V dropped 2 bases and J dropped 10; count of bases not matched to a gene: 5. The CDR3 runs 14 residues. CDR3 nucleotide sequence: TGTGCCAGCAGTTTAAATCAGGGGGACTCACCCCTCCACTTT. This translates into CASSLNQGDSPLHF.

The chain is built from TRBV6-5 and TRBJ1-2; D perhaps matches TRBD1 (6 bases). V was pared by 5 bases and J by 2 bases, with 9 bases between. The germline gives CDR1 MNHEY, CDR2 SVGAGI. The CDR3 is made up of 13 amino acids. The CDR3 DNA reads TGTGCCAGCAGTCAGCAGGGGAACTATGGCTACACCTTC. Its translation: CASSQQGNYGYTF.

This clone was observed a single time. The V and J genes are TRBV9 and TRBJ2-2; 9 positions match TRBD2. V shed 0 bases, J shed 4 bases, and the junction held 4 bases outside the gene matches. This CDR3 spans 16 amino acids. CDR1 and CDR2 from the germline V gene are SGDLS and YYNGEE. The CDR3 DNA reads TGTGCCAGCAGCGTAGTGAGTAGCGGGGGCACCGGGGAGCTGTTTTTT. It encodes CASSVVSSGGTGELFF.

Of note for this clone: One end of the junction fails to match germline, which may point to a read error. This chain connects TRBV7-9 to TRBJ2-3; possibly TRBD2 for D (6 bases). The CDR3 sequence is 15 residues long. The germline V gene has CDR1 SEHNR and CDR2 FQNEAQ (reference sequence). CDR3 sequence (DNA): TGTGCCAGCAGCTTAGGGGCCGGGAGCAGAGATACGCAGTATTTT. Translated: CASSLGAGSRDTQYF.

The chain is built from TRBV4-1 and TRBJ2-5, with 8 positions matching TRBD2. Trimming cost V 4 bases and J 5 bases; bases outside gene matches: 9. Germline CDR1 is MGHRA and CDR2 is YSYEKL. The CDR3 runs 15 residues. The CDR3 region is CASSPFGGAEETQYF. CDR3 coding DNA: TGCGCCAGCAGCCCTTTCGGGGGGGCCGAGGAGACCCAGTACTTC.

The V and J genes are TRBV7-9 and TRBJ2-7; 10 positions agree with TRBD2. From germline, CDR1 is SEHNR and CDR2 FQNEAQ (reference sequence). The CDR3 extends over 15 amino acids. The J segment lost 3 bases and the V segment lost 3 bases, leaving 5 bases of the junction unmatched. The CDR3 DNA reads TGTGCCAGCAGCTTGCTCGGGACTAGCGACTACGAGCAGTACTTC. Its protein product is CASSLLGTSDYEQYF.

J is TRBJ1-1 and V is TRBV5-1; D is unclear. Between the trimmed V and J ends, which lost 1 base and 3 bases, there was a span of 7 bases. CDR1 is SGHRS and CDR2 is YFSETQ in the germline V gene. This CDR3 spans 13 amino acids. The CDR3 is CASSLTRDTEAFF. The CDR3 DNA reads TGCGCCAGCAGCTTGACGAGGGACACTGAAGCTTTCTTT.

This chain connects TRBV19 to TRBJ2-2; D is possibly TRBD2 (5 bases). CDR3 length: 13 amino acids. Looked up from germline, CDR1 is LNHDA and CDR2 is SQIVND (reference sequence). V was trimmed by 1 base and J by 6 bases, leaving 6 bases between them. CDR3 DNA: TGTGCCAGTAGTATAGGGACTTCCGGGGAGCTGTTTTTT. Protein: CASSIGTSGELFF.

The chain joins TRBV7-9 to TRBJ2-7; TRBD1 agrees at 9 bases. The germline gives CDR1 SEHNR, CDR2 FQNEAQ (reference sequence). CDR3 size: 14 residues. V was clipped by 5 bases and J by 7 bases; unmatched bases: 9. The CDR3 DNA reads as TGTGCCAGCAGCCCAGGACAGGGGCGAGGAGAGCAGTACTTC. Its protein product is CASSPGQGRGEQYF.

The rearrangement links TRBV29-1 to TRBJ2-7; 8 positions agree with TRBD2. This CDR3 comprises 13 residues. Per the germline V gene, CDR1 is SQVTM and CDR2 is ANQGSEA. V dropped 7 bases and J dropped 6; count of bases not matched to a gene: 11. The CDR3 nucleotides read TGCAGCGGACGGGACTTCGGGAGGGTCGAGCAGTACTTC. It codes for CSGRDFGRVEQYF.